Below are 29 T cell receptor beta chains sequenced from a single sample in a study of shared clonotypes between healthy human individuals. Here immunoSEQ multiplex PCR was the method, and the copy in TCRdb shows in-frame clones only, minus some. The sample has a few million clones, around nine tenths seen once. The sequenced sample was naive CD4+ T cells sorted from blood. As for subset: CD45RA+ positively selected. The source of these receptors is a man between 18 and 35 years old in good health.

The gene calls are TRBV28 and TRBJ2-7; possibly TRBD1 for D (5 bases). Germline CDR1 is MDHEN and CDR2 is SYDVKM. The CDR3 loop spans 15 amino acids. The V end was cut by 3 bases, the J end by 4 bases, with 16 bases between. In nucleotides, the CDR3 is TGTGCCAGCAGTTTTGTCTGGACAATGTCTTACGAGCAGTACTTC. It translates to CASSFVWTMSYEQYF.

V and J are TRBV28 and TRBJ1-2, with D perhaps TRBD1 (6 bases). The CDR3 runs 14 residues. Trimming stripped 3 bases from V and 4 bases from J, with 12 bases between. Germline CDR1 MDHEN, CDR2 SYDVKM. The CDR3 is CASSLGTPFYGYTF. For the CDR3, the DNA is TGTGCCAGCAGTTTGGGGACACCCTTCTATGGCTACACCTTC.

This rearrangement joins TRBV10-3 to TRBJ2-1; 7 bases match TRBD2. The J segment lost 0 bases and the V segment lost 4 bases, leaving 6 bases of the junction unmatched. The CDR3 contains 16 residues. Looked up from germline, CDR1 is ENHRY and CDR2 is SYGVKD. CDR3 sequence reads: CAISVYGGSSYNEQFF. In nucleotides, the CDR3 is TGTGCCATCAGTGTCTACGGGGGGAGCTCCTACAATGAGCAGTTCTTC.

On this clone: This sample also contains other DNA sequences that code for the same CDR3. In nucleotides, the CDR3 is TGTGCCAGCAGCCTCAGACTAGCGGGCTACGAGCAGTACTTC. Its translation: CASSLRLAGYEQYF. The rearrangement joins TRBV7-2 to TRBJ2-7; 10 bases match TRBD2. The CDR3 has 14 amino acids. V lost 5 bases, J lost 3 bases, and 4 bases stayed unmatched. Germline loops: CDR1 SGHTA, CDR2 FQGNSA.

The chain recombines TRBV10-2 with TRBJ2-3; D perhaps matches TRBD1 (6 bases). The CDR3 totals 14 residues. Per the germline V gene, CDR1 is WSHSY and CDR2 is SAAADI. V dropped 6 bases and J dropped 3 bases, with 13 bases sitting between them. The CDR3 DNA reads as TGCGCCAGCAGACCGGGACACCCAACAGATACGCAGTATTTT. Amino acids: CASRPGHPTDTQYF.

This chain links TRBV7-2 with TRBJ1-6; D remains ambiguous. The germline V and J ends were trimmed by 4 bases and 14 bases, with 15 bases remaining between them. Germline values: CDR1 SGHTA, CDR2 FQGNSA. This CDR3 spans 13 amino acids. The DNA for the CDR3 is TGTGCCAGCAGCTCCCGGCCCCCTCAGGCCCTCCACTTT. Protein: CASSSRPPQALHF.

The V call is TRBV28, the J call TRBJ2-7; maybe TRBD2 (6 bases). Germline V gene lookup returns CDR1 MDHEN and CDR2 SYDVKM. The CDR3 spans 15 residues. Trimming took off 7 bases at V and 0 bases at J, with 16 bases between the two ends. The CDR3 DNA is TGTGCCAGCAATTCGCGGGGACCGGGCTCCTACGAGCAGTACTTC. As protein: CASNSRGPGSYEQYF.

As concerns this clone: This specimen includes other DNA sequences encoding the same CDR3. The CDR3 region has the DNA TGTGCCAGCAGCCCACAGGACAGGAACACTGAAGCTTTCTTT. Translated: CASSPQDRNTEAFF. The chain links TRBV28 to TRBJ1-1; tentative D call: TRBD1 (6 bases). Germline-derived CDR1 and CDR2 are MDHEN and SYDVKM. This CDR3 has 14 residues. V dropped 6 bases and J dropped 1 base, with 12 bases sitting between them.

This clone has a handful of counts. The sample carries other DNA sequences with the same CDR3. The V call is TRBV10-3, the J call TRBJ1-2; TRBD1 aligns across 8 bases. With 4 bases clipped from V and 6 bases from J, the junction kept 4 bases outside the gene matches. Germline CDR1 reads ENHRY; CDR2 reads SYGVKD. This CDR3 has 13 amino acids. The CDR3 spells CAISGAGGDGYTF. The CDR3 bases are TGTGCCATCAGTGGCGCAGGGGGCGATGGCTACACCTTC.

The chain is built from TRBV5-8 and TRBJ2-5; tentatively, D is TRBD2 (6 bases). The germline gives CDR1 SGHTS, CDR2 YDEGEE. Trimming removed 5 bases from V and 3 bases from J, with 32 bases in between. The CDR3 is 20 residues long. CDR3 residues: CASRSRWGSGGPSLEETQYF. The DNA of the CDR3 is TGTGCCAGCAGGTCGCGGTGGGGTTCAGGAGGGCCCTCCCTGGAAGAGACCCAGTACTTC.

The rearrangement uses TRBV6-5 and TRBJ2-2; 7 positions match TRBD1. The V and J ends lost 6 bases and 1 base, in that order; junction bases with no gene match: 5. Germline V CDR1 and CDR2: MNHEY, SVGAGI. CDR3 length equals 15 residues. The CDR3 bases are TGTGCCAGCAGAACCACAGGGGTGAACACCGGGGAGCTGTTTTTT. Amino acids: CASRTTGVNTGELFF.

CDR3 in DNA: TGTGCCAGCAGACCCCCCGGGACAAAGACAAATCAGCCCCAGCATTTT. Amino acids: CASRPPGTKTNQPQHF. The J gene is TRBJ1-5, the V gene TRBV28; possibly TRBD1 for D (6 bases). CDR1 and CDR2 from the germline V gene are MDHEN and SYDVKM. V lost 6 bases to trimming and J lost 4 bases, with 19 bases between them. The CDR3 loop spans 16 amino acids. The whole variable domain, filled in from reference TRBV28 and TRBJ1-5, reads DVKVTQSSRYLVKRTGEKVFLECVQDMDHENMFWYRQDPGLGLRLIYFSYDVKMKEKGDIPEGYSVSREKKERFSLILESASTNQTSMYLCASRPPGTKTNQPQHFGDGTRLSIL.

This chain joins TRBV6-6 and TRBJ1-3; 9 bases are shared with TRBD1. J was trimmed by 1 base and V by 5 bases; bases with no gene match: 6. CDR3 length: 16 residues. Per the germline V gene, CDR1 is MNHNY and CDR2 is SVGAGI (reference sequence). The CDR3: CASSAPQGASGNTIYF. The DNA of the CDR3 is TGTGCCAGCAGTGCACCACAGGGGGCGTCTGGAAACACCATATATTTT.

V gene TRBV29-1 combines with J gene TRBJ2-5; 8 positions agree with TRBD2. V shed 6 bases and J 1 base; nucleotides not matched to a gene: 4. Germline V gene data show CDR1 as SQVTM and CDR2 as ANQGSEA. This CDR3 comprises 13 residues. CDR3: CSVPGLAQETQYF. The DNA of the CDR3 is TGCAGCGTCCCCGGACTAGCCCAAGAGACCCAGTACTTC.

The chain carries TRBV7-8 and TRBJ2-7; 8 positions match TRBD2. The CDR3 is 15 residues long. Looked up from germline, CDR1 is SGHVS and CDR2 is FQNEAQ. V lost 1 base to trimming and J lost 6 bases; unmatched junction nucleotides: 8. The CDR3 region is CASSLGGSGTFEQYF. The CDR3 DNA sequence: TGTGCCAGCAGCTTAGGAGGTAGCGGGACTTTCGAGCAGTACTTC.

This clone has a handful of counts. Other DNA sequences from this sample encode an identical CDR3 as well. CDR3 nucleotides: TGTGCCAGCGGGGGCAATCAGCCCCAGCATTTT. As protein: CASGGNQPQHF. V gene TRBV2 combines with J gene TRBJ1-5; no firm D call. Trimming removed 8 bases at V and 2 bases at J, with 4 bases between. CDR1 is SNHLY and CDR2 is FYNNEI in the germline V gene. The CDR3 runs to 11 residues.

The gene calls are TRBV6-5 and TRBJ1-6; D gene unclear. The V gene's germline CDR1 is MNHEY and CDR2 SVGAGI. The CDR3 has 14 amino acids. The V and J ends lost 7 bases and 9 bases respectively, with 16 bases between them. The CDR3, as DNA: TGTGCCAGCAAGGCCCAACTTTTACCTTCACCCCTCCACTTT. Translated: CASKAQLLPSPLHF.

Remarks on this clone: This sample includes further DNA sequences coding for the same CDR3. The chain is built from TRBV6-6 and TRBJ2-7; possibly TRBD1 for D (6 bases). The CDR3 contains 13 residues. Germline V lookup: CDR1 MNHNY, CDR2 SVGAGI (reference sequence). V was pared by 0 bases and J by 4 bases, with 7 bases between. The CDR3, as DNA: TGTGCCAGCAGTTACTCCGGACAGTACGAGCAGTACTTC. Protein: CASSYSGQYEQYF.

The chain's CDR3 is CAGRQGNTIYF. In DNA, the CDR3 is TGTGCCGGCCGACAGGGAAACACCATATATTTT. This chain connects TRBV6-5 to TRBJ1-3; D might be TRBD1 (5 bases). The CDR3 is 11 residues long. V lost 11 bases, J lost 4 bases, and 9 bases lay in between. CDR1 is MNHEY and CDR2 is SVGAGI in the germline V gene.

The chain links TRBV6-6 to TRBJ2-2; 11 bases are shared with TRBD1. Germline values: CDR1 MNHNY, CDR2 SVGAGI (reference sequence). After removal of 7 bases from V and 4 bases from J, the junction contained 5 bases not matched to a gene. The CDR3 is made up of 15 amino acids. CDR3 loop: CASIPGTGGTGELFF. For the CDR3, the DNA is TGTGCCAGCATTCCCGGGACAGGGGGCACCGGGGAGCTGTTTTTT.

The V and J genes are TRBV7-3 and TRBJ2-3, with a tentative D call TRBD2 (6 bases). Trimming stripped 5 bases from V and 0 bases from J, with 9 bases between. CDR1 is SGHTA and CDR2 is FQGTGA in the germline V gene. The CDR3 runs to 14 residues. This CDR3 is CASSDGTSTDTQYF. CDR3 DNA: TGTGCCAGCAGCGACGGGACTAGCACAGATACGCAGTATTTT. Complete variable domain (other parts from reference TRBV7-3 and TRBJ2-3): GAGVSQTPSNKVTEKGKYVELRCDPISGHTALYWYRQSLGQGPEFLIYFQGTGAADDSGLPNDRFFAVRPEGSVSTLKIQRTERGDSAVYLCASSDGTSTDTQYFGPGTRLTVL.

With respect to this clone: The same CDR3 can be traced to other DNA sequences in this sample. This chain connects TRBV7-2 to TRBJ1-5; no reliable D call. CDR3 length equals 16 residues. The germline CDR1 and CDR2 sequences are SGHTA and FQGNSA. V shed 5 bases and J shed 0 bases, with 14 bases lying between them. This CDR3 reads CASSLGPFYSNQPQHF. In DNA form, the CDR3 reads TGTGCCAGCAGCCTCGGCCCCTTTTATAGCAATCAGCCCCAGCATTTT.

The genes are TRBV7-9 and TRBJ2-1, with D tentatively TRBD1 (5 bases). The ends were cut back, 3 bases at V and 7 bases at J, with 7 bases in the middle. The CDR3 spans 12 residues. Germline V gives CDR1 SEHNR, CDR2 FQNEAQ (reference sequence). CDR3 protein: CASSFKGNEQFF. The CDR3 bases are TGTGCCAGCAGCTTTAAGGGGAATGAGCAGTTCTTC.

This clone has just a few counts. V and J are TRBV28 and TRBJ2-7, with 9 bases lining up with TRBD2. The CDR3 runs to 15 residues. Trimming took 2 bases from V and 0 from J; bases not matched to a gene: 2. The germline CDR1 and CDR2 sequences are MDHEN and SYDVKM. CDR3 sequence reads: CASSLISGGSYEQYF. CDR3 nucleotide sequence: TGTGCCAGCAGTTTAATTAGCGGGGGCTCCTACGAGCAGTACTTC.

The gene calls are TRBV10-3 and TRBJ2-7; 14 nucleotides match TRBD2. The CDR3 totals 14 residues. Germline CDR1 ENHRY, CDR2 SYGVKD. Unmatched junction bases numbered 7, after V lost 8 bases and J lost 7 bases. The CDR3 coding sequence is TGTGCCATCGGACTAGCGGGAGGTGATGCGGAGCAGTACTTC. It is translated as CAIGLAGGDAEQYF.

This clone came up once. The V call is TRBV25-1, the J call TRBJ1-1; the match to TRBD1 covers 7 bases. Germline trimming cut 1 base from V and 1 base from J; bases unmatched to any gene: 3. The V gene's germline CDR1 is MGHDK and CDR2 SYGVNS. CDR3 length equals 15 residues. The CDR3 is CASSESRQGNTEAFF. The CDR3 DNA reads TGTGCCAGCAGTGAATCCCGACAGGGGAACACTGAAGCTTTCTTT.

The chain is built from TRBV14 and TRBJ2-5; no firm D call. V was cut by 0 bases and J by 2 bases, with 19 bases left in between. This CDR3 contains 18 residues. CDR1 SGHDN and CDR2 FVKESK come from the germline V gene. CDR3 DNA: TGTGCCAGCAGCCAAGATTGGTCAAGTGGGAAGATTCAAGAGACCCAGTACTTC. Translating gives CASSQDWSSGKIQETQYF.

The V gene is TRBV11-1, the J gene TRBJ2-1; possibly TRBD1 for D (6 bases). Germline V lookup: CDR1 SGHAT, CDR2 FQDESV (reference sequence). CDR3 size: 14 residues. V was clipped by 0 bases and J by 8 bases, with 11 bases between them. The CDR3 loop is CASSLAAGAYEQFF. In DNA, the CDR3 is TGTGCCAGCAGCTTAGCGGCAGGGGCCTATGAGCAGTTCTTC.

The chain has TRBV7-3 and TRBJ2-7; 9 bases align to TRBD1. The CDR3 is 15 residues long. V was clipped by 0 bases and J by 5 bases; unmatched bases: 5. The germline V gene has CDR1 SGHTA and CDR2 FQGTGA. The CDR3: CASSLTGQGRDEQYF. For the CDR3, the DNA is TGTGCCAGCAGCTTAACGGGACAGGGAAGGGACGAGCAGTACTTC.